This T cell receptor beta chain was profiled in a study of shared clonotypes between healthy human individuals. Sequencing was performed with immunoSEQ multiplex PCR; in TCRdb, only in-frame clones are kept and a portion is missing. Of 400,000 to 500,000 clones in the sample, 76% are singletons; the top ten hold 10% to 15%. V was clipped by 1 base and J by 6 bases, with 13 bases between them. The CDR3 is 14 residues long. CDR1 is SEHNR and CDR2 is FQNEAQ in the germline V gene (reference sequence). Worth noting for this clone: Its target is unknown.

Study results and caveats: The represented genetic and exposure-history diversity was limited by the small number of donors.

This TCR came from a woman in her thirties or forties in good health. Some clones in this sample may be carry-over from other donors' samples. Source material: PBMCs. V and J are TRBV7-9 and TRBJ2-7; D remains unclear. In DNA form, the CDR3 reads TGTGCCAGCAGCTTAGTGGGTTACGGATCCGAGCAGTACTTC. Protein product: CASSLVGYGSEQYF. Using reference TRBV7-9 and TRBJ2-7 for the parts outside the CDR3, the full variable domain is DTGVSQNPRHKITKRGQNVTFRCDPISEHNRLYWYRQTLGQGPEFLTYFQNEAQLEKSRLLSDRFSAERPKGSFSTLEIQRTEQGDSAMYLCASSLVGYGSEQYFGPGTRLTVT.